The present entry profiles one TCR beta chain with its context. The antigen is not known. Relative to the germline gene, one junction end is altered; a read error may explain this. Through a sample-barcoded 5' primer and a J-beta primer mix, a second PCR was run for roughly 7 to 11 cycles. One entry per CDR3 protein results from TCRdb running MiXCR on the 5' RACE reads. The table records over a million distinct CDR3 sequences, around 39% of them present only once. The entry originates in a study of blood T cells in healthy people across ages. Germline V gene sequence: CDR1 SNHLY, CDR2 FYNNEI. The CDR3 totals 13 residues. Study conclusions and caveats: TCR beta diversity, measured per million T cells, fell in a roughly linear way with age. Diversity estimates from one million T cells were considered underestimates. Unsorted PBMCs ruled out conclusive naive versus antigen-experienced comparison.

This TCR was recovered from a woman aged 18-29 years in good health. The material sequenced was blood. The rearrangement links TRBV2 to TRBJ1-2; D is unclear. CDR3 amino acids: CVSRLDGLDGYTF. CDR3 bases: TGTGTCAGCAGACTGGACGGCTTGGATGGCTACACCTTC.